Shown below are 26 T cell receptor beta chains from a single sample sequenced in a study of cytomegalovirus exposure and HLA in healthy donors. It was with 60 Vbeta and 13 Jbeta primers that the PCR ran. Data came from immunoSEQ multiplex PCR; TCRdb stores just in-frame clones and leaves some out. The data show 80,000 to 100,000 clones, under 85% seen once. The sample was PBMCs. These receptors were taken from a man in his fifties or sixties in good health and CMV-seropositive.

The CDR3 spells CAIASGNTDTQYF. The CDR3 region has the DNA TGTGCCATAGCCTCAGGGAACACAGATACGCAGTATTTT. This chain joins TRBV6-1 and TRBJ2-3, with D maybe TRBD1 (5 bases). The CDR3 is 13 amino acids. Germline values: CDR1 MNHNS, CDR2 SASEGT. V lost 10 bases and J lost 2, with 13 bases in between.

This clone came up once. For the CDR3, the DNA is TGTGCCAGCAGTGAACAGGGCTCCTACGAGCAGTACTTC. Translated, it gives CASSEQGSYEQYF. The genes are TRBV2 and TRBJ2-7, with a possible D match to TRBD1 (5 bases). Trimming removed 2 bases at V and 0 bases at J, with 5 bases between. Per the germline V gene, CDR1 is SNHLY and CDR2 is FYNNEI. The CDR3 has 13 amino acids.

The chain couples TRBV9 to TRBJ2-3; 8 bases map to TRBD1. Looked up from germline, CDR1 is SGDLS and CDR2 is YYNGEE. The CDR3 spans 14 residues. V lost 0 bases, J lost 7 bases, and 4 bases stayed unmatched. Here the CDR3 reads CASSVDQGAYTQYF. The CDR3 coding sequence is TGTGCCAGCAGCGTAGATCAGGGGGCGTATACGCAGTATTTT.

This chain links TRBV25-1 with TRBJ1-6, with a weak D call TRBD1 (6 bases). Trimming removed 4 bases from V and 11 bases from J, with 15 bases in between. This CDR3 is 14 amino acids long. Germline CDR1 is MGHDK and CDR2 is SYGVNS. The CDR3 here is CASSGGGWGPPLHF. The CDR3 DNA follows: TGTGCCAGCAGTGGGGGGGGGTGGGGGCCACCCCTCCACTTT.

This clone was recorded only once. The rearrangement links TRBV9 to TRBJ2-2, with a tentative D call TRBD1 (5 bases). Germline V gene lookup returns CDR1 SGDLS and CDR2 YYNGEE. V was shortened by 2 bases and J by 5 bases, with 13 bases between the two germline ends. The CDR3 totals 15 residues. The CDR3 region has the DNA TGTGCCAGCAGCGTTGGCCAGGGTGGAACCGGGGAGCTGTTTTTT. It codes for CASSVGQGGTGELFF.

The chain employs TRBV7-9 and TRBJ1-2; a possible D gene is TRBD1 (5 bases). Between the trimmed V and J ends, which lost 2 bases and 3 bases, there was a span of 16 bases. Germline V lookup: CDR1 SEHNR, CDR2 FQNEAQ (reference sequence). The CDR3 is 16 residues long. The CDR3 reads CASSLMTVTPHYGYTF. The CDR3 nucleotides are TGTGCCAGCAGCTTAATGACAGTAACACCCCACTATGGCTACACCTTC.

The rearrangement links TRBV5-4 to TRBJ2-7; unclear D gene. This CDR3 comprises 13 residues. Trimming took off 0 bases at V and 6 bases at J, with 10 bases between the two ends. Germline V CDR1 and CDR2: SGHNT, YYREEE (reference sequence). DNA for the CDR3: TGTGCCAGCAGCTTGGAACCCGGTGCCGAGCAGTACTTC. Its translation: CASSLEPGAEQYF.

V usage is TRBV6-1 and J usage is TRBJ1-2; 9 positions match TRBD1. This CDR3 is built from 15 residues. The germline V gene has CDR1 MNHNS and CDR2 SASEGT. V dropped 4 bases and J dropped 5; count of bases not matched to a gene: 8. The CDR3 sequence is CASSVPQGATYGYTF. The CDR3 region has the DNA TGTGCCAGCAGTGTTCCACAGGGGGCTACTTATGGCTACACCTTC.

V gene TRBV4-3 combines with J gene TRBJ1-3; TRBD1 might be the D (5 bases). The germline gives CDR1 LGHNA, CDR2 YSLEER. V dropped 1 base and J dropped 1 base, with 11 bases sitting between them. CDR3 length: 16 residues. The CDR3 DNA is TGCGCCAGCAGCCAAGCCTTGGGGCTTTCTGGAAACACCATATATTTT. Its translation: CASSQALGLSGNTIYF.

V is TRBV21-1 and J is TRBJ1-4; the table calls TRBD1, which could not be checked here. TRBV21-1 corresponds to a pseudogene. The CDR3 is made up of 15 amino acids. CDR3 bases: TGTGCCAGCAGCTACGACCTAAAAGGGGATGAAAAACTGTTTTTT. Protein: CASSYDLKGDEKLFF.

The genes are TRBV14 and TRBJ1-2, with D maybe TRBD1 (6 bases). Germline V gene data show CDR1 as SGHDN and CDR2 as FVKESK. The CDR3 runs to 14 residues. Trimming shortened V by 0 bases and J by 6 bases, and 11 bases separated the two germline ends. The CDR3 nucleotides read TGTGCCAGCAGCCAAGACAGGGGCAGAGATGGCTACACCTTC. Translation gives CASSQDRGRDGYTF.

The chain links TRBV18 to TRBJ2-3; TRBD1 agrees at 9 bases. With V trimmed by 3 bases and J by 0 bases, 4 bases remained unmatched. The V gene's germline CDR1 is KGHSH and CDR2 LQKENI. CDR3 length: 16 amino acids. The CDR3 here is CASSPRQGVSTDTQYF. CDR3 bases: TGTGCCAGCTCACCCCGACAGGGGGTAAGCACAGATACGCAGTATTTT.

The rearrangement links TRBV28 to TRBJ1-4, with TRBD1 as a possible D gene (6 bases). The V gene's germline CDR1 is MDHEN and CDR2 SYDVKM. V was trimmed by 4 bases and J by 4 bases, leaving 16 bases between them. The CDR3 consists of 16 residues. Written as DNA, the CDR3 is TGTGCCAGCAGTTACCCCGGACAGTCGCGTAATGAAAAACTGTTTTTT. It encodes CASSYPGQSRNEKLFF.

This clone has just a few counts. Here the CDR3 DNA reads TGTGCCAGCAGCGCTAGCGGGGCAGAGACCCAGTACTTC. Translation gives CASSASGAETQYF. The chain recombines TRBV11-1 with TRBJ2-5; 9 bases line up with TRBD2. Germline V gene data show CDR1 as SGHAT and CDR2 as FQDESV (reference sequence). V lost 5 bases to trimming and J lost 4 bases; unmatched junction nucleotides: 2. This CDR3 region has 13 residues.

This clone was counted once. The chain combines TRBV25-1 with TRBJ1-1, with 7 bases lining up with TRBD1. The germline V gene has CDR1 MGHDK and CDR2 SYGVNS. V lost 3 bases to trimming and J lost 0 bases; unmatched junction nucleotides: 1. The CDR3 length is 14 residues. The CDR3 DNA follows: TGTGCCAGCAGTGACGGGACAGTGAACACTGAAGCTTTCTTT. Its protein product is CASSDGTVNTEAFF. The full variable domain, in which reference TRBV25-1 and TRBJ1-1 provide the parts outside the CDR3, is EADIYQTPRYLVIGTGKKITLECSQTMGHDKMYWYQQDPGMELHLIHYSYGVNSTEKGDLSSESTVSRIRTEHFPLTLESARPSHTSQYLCASSDGTVNTEAFFGQGTRLTVV.

V gene TRBV29-1 combines with J gene TRBJ1-4; TRBD1 might be the D (6 bases). Per the germline V gene, CDR1 is SQVTM and CDR2 is ANQGSEA. The V and J ends lost 7 bases and 0 bases respectively, with 15 bases between them. The CDR3 consists of 15 residues. CDR3 sequence reads: CSAKRQDTTNEKLFF. In nucleotides, the CDR3 is TGCAGCGCTAAGCGACAGGACACAACTAATGAAAAACTGTTTTTT.

The chain uses TRBV4-2 and TRBJ2-1; 15 positions agree with TRBD2. V gave up 5 bases and J gave up 9 bases; unmatched junction bases: 8. The CDR3 runs to 16 residues. Per the germline V gene, CDR1 is LGHNA and CDR2 is YNFKEQ. The CDR3 here is CASSDGLAGGVIEQFF. The CDR3 DNA reads TGTGCCAGCAGCGACGGACTAGCGGGGGGGGTTATTGAGCAGTTCTTC.

This clone has a single count. The rearrangement joins TRBV5-5 to TRBJ2-3; a possible D gene is TRBD1 (5 bases). Germline V gives CDR1 SGHKS, CDR2 YYEKEE (reference sequence). V dropped 3 bases and J dropped 6 bases, with 14 bases sitting between them. The CDR3 is 14 amino acids. This chain's CDR3 is CASSSTQGMDTQYF. The CDR3 DNA reads TGTGCCAGCAGCTCGACCCAGGGAATGGATACGCAGTATTTT.

Comment on this clone: One end of the junction fails to match germline, which may point to a read error. This chain uses TRBV13 with TRBJ1-4; TRBD1 aligns across 9 bases. Per germline, CDR1 PRHDT and CDR2 FYEKMQ (reference sequence). This CDR3 comprises 15 residues. CDR3 residues: CASSLYRGRGEKPFF. CDR3 coding DNA: TGTGCCAGCAGCCTGTACAGGGGGCGCGGTGAAAAACCGTTTTTT.

This clone was observed a handful of times. In DNA, the CDR3 is TGTGCCAGCACCCGGACAGTGAACACTGAAGCTTTCTTT. It encodes CASTRTVNTEAFF. This chain links TRBV4-2 with TRBJ1-1, with a weak D call TRBD1 (6 bases). V gave up 7 bases and J gave up 0 bases, with 9 bases separating them. The length of the CDR3 is 13 residues. Germline V CDR1 and CDR2: LGHNA, YNFKEQ.

V is TRBV18 and J is TRBJ1-2, with 9 bases fitting TRBD1. The J segment lost 6 bases and the V segment lost 5 bases, leaving 10 bases of the junction unmatched. This CDR3 region has 15 residues. CDR1 and CDR2 from the germline V gene are KGHSH and LQKENI. CDR3 loop: CASSRGQGEWDGYTF. CDR3 nucleotide sequence: TGTGCCAGCTCAAGGGGACAGGGTGAATGGGATGGCTACACCTTC.

CDR3 coding DNA: TGTGCCAGCACCCAGTCTTCACCCCTCCACTTT. Encoded protein: CASTQSSPLHF. The V and J genes are TRBV2 and TRBJ1-6; D remains unclear. This CDR3 contains 11 residues. V shed 7 bases and J shed 9 bases, with 7 bases lying between them. Germline assignment: CDR1 SNHLY and CDR2 FYNNEI.

This clone was seen once. The V call is TRBV7-8, the J call TRBJ1-1, with 8 positions matching TRBD1. The germline V gene encodes CDR1 SGHVS and CDR2 FQNEAQ. Losses at the gene ends were 6 bases for V and 4 bases for J; bases not matched to a gene: 4. CDR3 length: 13 residues. The CDR3 protein is CASSQDRGTEAFF. CDR3 sequence (DNA): TGTGCCAGCAGTCAAGACAGGGGCACTGAAGCTTTCTTT.

There are a few counts of this clone. The CDR3 loop is CASSPRTSGGSQETQYF. CDR3 sequence (DNA): TGTGCCAGCTCACCACGGACTAGCGGAGGCAGCCAAGAGACCCAGTACTTC. This rearrangement joins TRBV18 to TRBJ2-5; the match to TRBD2 covers 10 bases. The CDR3 spans 17 residues. CDR1 is KGHSH, CDR2 LQKENI, per germline. The V gene end was trimmed by 1 base and the J gene end by 1 base; junction bases not matched to a gene: 6.

V and J are TRBV6-4 and TRBJ2-1; perhaps TRBD2 as D (6 bases). The CDR3 contains 13 residues. The germline CDR1 and CDR2 sequences are MRHNA and SNTAGT. V dropped 4 bases and J dropped 8 bases, with 12 bases sitting between them. The CDR3 loop is CASSVGRRDEQFF. CDR3 DNA sequence: TGTGCCAGCAGTGTCGGGCGGAGGGATGAGCAGTTCTTC.

The rearrangement links TRBV5-5 to TRBJ1-2, with unresolved D. Germline loops: CDR1 SGHKS, CDR2 YYEKEE (reference sequence). V was trimmed by 0 bases and J by 4 bases, leaving 13 bases between them. The CDR3 is 15 amino acids. CDR3 loop: CASSLAGGGFYGYTF. The CDR3 DNA follows: TGTGCCAGCAGCTTGGCAGGAGGTGGATTCTATGGCTACACCTTC. Variable domain in full (rest from reference TRBV5-5 and TRBJ1-2): DAGVTQSPTHLIKTRGQQVTLRCSPISGHKSVSWYQQVLGQGPQFIFQYYEKEERGRGNFPDRFSARQFPNYSSELNVNALLLGDSALYLCASSLAGGGFYGYTFGSGTRLTVV.